This T cell receptor beta chain was identified during a study of human T cells and chemical hapten exposure. Unfractionated whole blood yielded the extracted total RNA. It was the library that attached unique molecular identifiers to individual cDNA molecules. A single record per CDR3 protein comes from TCRdb applying MiXCR to the reads. The sample carries about 120,000 distinct CDR3 sequences, 8.5% to 9% recorded once. This CDR3 comprises 15 residues. Trimming took 1 base from V and 0 from J, leaving 7 bases between them. Germline values: CDR1 DFQATT, CDR2 SNEGSKA (reference sequence). The receptor comes from a human donor in good health. Some clones in this sample may be carry-over from other donors' samples. The chain uses TRBV20-1 and TRBJ2-6, with D unresolved. Material: whole blood. CDR3 protein: CSARGLGSGANVLTF. In nucleotides, the CDR3 is TGCAGTGCTAGAGGCTTGGGCTCTGGGGCCAACGTCCTGACTTTC.